Following are 12 T cell receptor beta chains from one sample sequenced in a study of T cell responses to AZD1222 COVID-19 vaccine. Assay: immunoSEQ multiplex PCR; the TCRdb copy retains only in-frame clones and omits some. The sample includes about 150,000 clones, 89% of them seen just once. The starting material was peripheral blood, obtained on day 0 of AZD1222 vaccination. Receptor source: an adult in good health.

This clone was counted a single time. This chain uses TRBV12-5 with TRBJ1-6, with D unresolved. Trimming removed 5 bases from V and 7 bases from J, with 9 bases in between. The CDR3 contains 13 residues. CDR1 and CDR2 (germline): LGHNT, FRNRAP. The CDR3, as DNA: TGTGCTAGTGGTCGGGCGGCAAATTCACCCCTCCACTTT. Translating it yields CASGRAANSPLHF.

The chain has TRBV24-1 and TRBJ1-2; D is possibly TRBD1 (5 bases). Trimming stripped 4 bases from V and 6 bases from J, with 26 bases between. The length of the CDR3 is 18 residues. CDR1 and CDR2 (germline): KGHDR, SFDVKD. CDR3 sequence (DNA): TGTGCCACCAGTGACCCTGGGGACGCAGGACAACTAAGCGATGGCTACACCTTC. Residues: CATSDPGDAGQLSDGYTF.

A single count supports this clone. This chain connects TRBV14 to TRBJ1-2, with no clear D. Germline lookup yields CDR1 SGHDN and CDR2 FVKESK. Trimming cost V 1 base and J 2 bases, with 11 bases left between them. The CDR3 length is 15 residues. CDR3 in amino acids: CASSQVGAVNYGYTF. In DNA, the CDR3 is TGTGCCAGCAGCCAAGTAGGTGCAGTCAACTATGGCTACACCTTC.

The chain recombines TRBV7-9 with TRBJ2-7, with 8 positions matching TRBD1. Germline CDR1 reads SEHNR; CDR2 reads FQNEAQ (reference sequence). This CDR3 contains 17 residues. V was pared by 2 bases and J by 4 bases, with 13 bases of the junction left unmatched. This CDR3 reads CASSLISSRGHIYEQYF. The CDR3 DNA sequence: TGTGCCAGCAGCTTAATTTCATCCAGGGGGCATATATACGAGCAGTACTTC.

V and J are TRBV4-3 and TRBJ1-1, with TRBD1 matching 10 bases. J was trimmed by 0 bases and V by 0 bases; bases with no gene match: 13. The CDR3 runs 20 residues. The germline CDR1 and CDR2 sequences are LGHNA and YSLEER. The CDR3 sequence is CASSQDRDRGPILMNTEAFF. CDR3 DNA: TGCGCCAGCAGCCAAGATCGGGACAGGGGACCGATTTTAATGAACACTGAAGCTTTCTTT.

This clone was detected a few times. The chain has TRBV2 and TRBJ1-6, with 7 bases fitting TRBD1. Germline CDR1 reads SNHLY; CDR2 reads FYNNEI. CDR3 length: 15 amino acids. After removal of 4 bases from V and 4 bases from J, the junction contained 4 bases not matched to a gene. The CDR3 DNA reads as TGTGCCAGCAGTGCTTACAGGGGTTATAATTCACCCCTCCACTTT. Translation: CASSAYRGYNSPLHF.

The V gene is TRBV13, the J gene TRBJ2-1, with D perhaps TRBD1 or TRBD2 (5 bases each). Germline CDR1 is PRHDT and CDR2 is FYEKMQ (reference sequence). V shed 5 bases and J shed 10 bases, with 9 bases lying between them. The CDR3 is 11 amino acids. DNA of the CDR3: TGTGCCAGCAGCGTTAGGGACGAGCAGTTCTTC. It codes for CASSVRDEQFF.

The rearrangement links TRBV9 to TRBJ2-3; 13 bases align to TRBD2. The length of the CDR3 is 18 residues. V dropped 3 bases and J dropped 4; count of bases not matched to a gene: 11. Germline V gene lookup returns CDR1 SGDLS and CDR2 YYNGEE. CDR3 in amino acids: CASSGGLGLAGVSDTQYF. The CDR3 nucleotides are TGTGCCAGCAGCGGGGGGCTTGGACTAGCGGGAGTATCAGATACGCAGTATTTT.

The chain is built from TRBV18 and TRBJ2-2, with D uncertain. The CDR3 contains 14 residues. V was cut by 2 bases and J by 1 base, with 5 bases left in between. Germline loops: CDR1 KGHSH, CDR2 LQKENI. CDR3 region: CASSPTGNTGELFF. CDR3 nucleotides: TGTGCCAGCTCACCAACTGGGAACACCGGGGAGCTGTTTTTT.

This chain uses TRBV19 with TRBJ1-3, with TRBD1 as a possible D gene (5 bases). The CDR3 has 16 residues. The germline gives CDR1 LNHDA, CDR2 SQIVND (reference sequence). Trimming removed 5 bases from V and 6 bases from J, with 20 bases in between. The CDR3 DNA reads as TGTGCCAGTAGTCCCGCGGGGGTTCGTGCTGAAAACACCATATATTTT. Translation gives CASSPAGVRAENTIYF.

This chain links TRBV28 with TRBJ2-7; D could derive from TRBD1 or TRBD2 (5 bases each). V lost 10 bases to trimming and J lost 0 bases, with 16 bases between them. This CDR3 region has 14 residues. The germline gives CDR1 MDHEN, CDR2 SYDVKM. This CDR3 reads CATTLGDRSYEQYF. The CDR3, as DNA: TGTGCCACTACATTGGGGGACCGCTCCTACGAGCAGTACTTC.

The chain couples TRBV27 to TRBJ2-1; TRBD1 matches at 7 bases. CDR1 and CDR2 (germline): MNHEY, SMNVEV (reference sequence). V shed 5 bases, J shed 0 bases, and the junction held 4 bases outside the gene matches. This CDR3 contains 15 residues. The CDR3 coding sequence is TGTGCCAGCAGTCCCCGGGACAGCTCCTACAATGAGCAGTTCTTC. Translated, it gives CASSPRDSSYNEQFF.